The rows below give T cell receptor beta chains drawn from one sample of a study of shared clonotypes between healthy human individuals. Generated by immunoSEQ multiplex PCR, the TCRdb table keeps only in-frame clones and is missing some. The sample gives 2 million to 3 million clones, about 92% of which show up once; under 0.15% is in the top ten. The source material was naive CD4+ T cells sorted from blood. These receptors all come from a man between 18 and 29 years old in good health. Both conserved end residues are trimmed from each CDR3. The order of the fields is V gene, D gene, CDR3 protein. A D gene is named only where the DNA matches it firmly.

v_gene: TRBV27
d_gene: NA
CDR3aa: ASKGRINTEAF

v_gene: TRBV7-9
d_gene: NA
CDR3aa: ASSLVGRSTEAF

v_gene: TRBV15
d_gene: NA
CDR3aa: ATSRENRYNEQF

v_gene: TRBV19
d_gene: NA
CDR3aa: ASSMAPFQGSHYNEQF

v_gene: TRBV11-1
d_gene: NA
CDR3aa: ASSLVPF

v_gene: TRBV6-6
d_gene: NA
CDR3aa: ASRIADPGGNQPQH

v_gene: TRBV5-1
d_gene: TRBD2
CDR3aa: ASTSGTSGSQETQY

v_gene: TRBV5-6
d_gene: TRBD1
CDR3aa: ASSETGAGNSPLH

v_gene: TRBV28
d_gene: NA
CDR3aa: ASSPQVGNEQF

v_gene: TRBV5-4
d_gene: TRBD1
CDR3aa: ASSSMDRAYEQY

v_gene: TRBV5-1
d_gene: TRBD2
CDR3aa: ASSLVPSGGVTYEQY

v_gene: TRBV21-1
d_gene: NA
CDR3aa: ASSKGNGYT

v_gene: TRBV10-3
d_gene: NA
CDR3aa: AISESVVSNQPQH

v_gene: TRBV10-1
d_gene: TRBD1
CDR3aa: ASSGNSGTGNTGELF

v_gene: TRBV7-8
d_gene: NA
CDR3aa: ASRKYEGLNTEAF

v_gene: TRBV19
d_gene: TRBD1
CDR3aa: ASSILGAGGSYEQY

v_gene: TRBV28
d_gene: NA
CDR3aa: ASSWPPVDSYT

v_gene: TRBV6-1
d_gene: NA
CDR3aa: ASSEIRNTEAF

v_gene: TRBV7-2
d_gene: TRBD1
CDR3aa: VSSPWTGSYGYT

v_gene: TRBV5-1
d_gene: NA
CDR3aa: ASSGGQTQETQY

v_gene: TRBV5-6
d_gene: TRBD1
CDR3aa: ASSNGQGGFEH

v_gene: TRBV7-2
d_gene: NA
CDR3aa: ASSLPQPEQY

v_gene: TRBV6-5
d_gene: NA
CDR3aa: ASSYGTPNSPLH

v_gene: TRBV28
d_gene: NA
CDR3aa: ASSPRQYTEAF

v_gene: TRBV7-2
d_gene: TRBD1
CDR3aa: ASSSQGGYSPLH

v_gene: TRBV30
d_gene: NA
CDR3aa: AWNYRAGNSPLH

v_gene: TRBV5-1
d_gene: TRBD1
CDR3aa: ASSLDRAGDIQY

v_gene: TRBV25-1
d_gene: NA
CDR3aa: ASSDGVGYT

v_gene: TRBV30
d_gene: TRBD2
CDR3aa: AWSASRTSGILDEQF

v_gene: TRBV5-6
d_gene: NA
CDR3aa: ASSLGGATDTQY

v_gene: TRBV6-5
d_gene: NA
CDR3aa: ASSYLSFRQNTEAF

v_gene: TRBV10-3
d_gene: TRBD1
CDR3aa: AIMGDRGSETQY

v_gene: TRBV27
d_gene: NA
CDR3aa: ASSDPGHSPLH

v_gene: TRBV19
d_gene: TRBD1
CDR3aa: ASSQSGQGAGQY

v_gene: TRBV7-9
d_gene: NA
CDR3aa: AATRDNPYEQY

v_gene: TRBV5-1
d_gene: NA
CDR3aa: ASSSGTQETQY

v_gene: TRBV11-2
d_gene: NA
CDR3aa: ASSRIIRGSYNEQF

v_gene: TRBV5-4
d_gene: NA
CDR3aa: ASSFGGPYNEQF

v_gene: TRBV9
d_gene: NA
CDR3aa: ASSVGGRAELSEQY

v_gene: TRBV7-2
d_gene: TRBD2
CDR3aa: ASSLAAAGGDETQY

v_gene: TRBV11-3
d_gene: TRBD2
CDR3aa: ASSLVCWRGGTNEQF

v_gene: TRBV9
d_gene: TRBD1
CDR3aa: ASSPTGQMNTEAF

v_gene: TRBV6-1
d_gene: NA
CDR3aa: ASGTSSLGNQPQH

v_gene: TRBV21-1
d_gene: NA
CDR3aa: ASSKSPGYFRAPSYNSPLH

v_gene: TRBV27
d_gene: NA
CDR3aa: ASSLGGQGFVGSPLH

v_gene: TRBV13
d_gene: TRBD1
CDR3aa: ASSFRDRGPTEAF

v_gene: TRBV6-6
d_gene: TRBD1
CDR3aa: ASSHGQGRENTEAF

v_gene: TRBV19
d_gene: NA
CDR3aa: ASSIAPGRASGSNQPQH

v_gene: TRBV10-3
d_gene: NA
CDR3aa: AISETEAGTEAF

v_gene: TRBV6-6
d_gene: NA
CDR3aa: ASSYRSRANTEAF

v_gene: TRBV18
d_gene: TRBD1
CDR3aa: ASSPLPGTGSTRDGYT

v_gene: TRBV7-9
d_gene: TRBD1
CDR3aa: ASSLAEGAGTGAGEQY

v_gene: TRBV6-1
d_gene: NA
CDR3aa: ASSPQGRETQY

v_gene: TRBV30
d_gene: TRBD1
CDR3aa: AWMKQGALPLH

v_gene: TRBV27
d_gene: TRBD1
CDR3aa: ASSPGQGAYEQY

v_gene: TRBV6-1
d_gene: TRBD2
CDR3aa: ASSGLAGPGPHEQY

v_gene: TRBV6-1
d_gene: TRBD1
CDR3aa: ATSSLDRGAYEQY

v_gene: TRBV28
d_gene: TRBD1
CDR3aa: ASSQGGQGNTEAF

v_gene: TRBV28
d_gene: NA
CDR3aa: ASNLGWSQPQH

v_gene: TRBV18
d_gene: NA
CDR3aa: ASSALENTEAF